A single sample is the source of the 9 T cell receptor beta chains below, sequenced in a study of T cell responses to AZD1222 COVID-19 vaccine. Profiled with immunoSEQ multiplex PCR; TCRdb holds only in-frame clones, not every one. The sample lists roughly 140,000 clones; approximately 88% were seen once. Sequenced here: peripheral blood, sampled on day 0 of AZD1222 vaccination. The receptors were sampled from an adult in good health.

The CDR3 region has the DNA TGCGCCAGCAGCCTCCCAGGGGCGCCCTCCTACGAGCAGTACTTC. This codes for CASSLPGAPSYEQYF. The V call is TRBV4-1, the J call TRBJ2-7, with D maybe TRBD1 (6 bases). The ends were cut back, 4 bases at V and 0 bases at J, with 13 bases in the middle. The germline gives CDR1 MGHRA, CDR2 YSYEKL. This CDR3 has 15 residues.

The V call is TRBV10-3, the J call TRBJ1-5; 10 bases are a match to TRBD1. J gave up 4 bases and V 6 bases, and 3 bases lay outside the gene matches. CDR1 is ENHRY and CDR2 is SYGVKD in the germline V gene. The CDR3 totals 14 residues. CDR3 nucleotides: TGTGCCATCAGCGCGGACAGGGGGAATCAGCCCCAGCATTTT. It yields the protein CAISADRGNQPQHF.

This chain uses TRBV14 with TRBJ2-2; D gene unclear. Germline CDR1 is SGHDN and CDR2 is FVKESK. The V gene lost 3 bases and the J gene lost 5 bases, with 10 bases spanning the gap. The CDR3 consists of 14 residues. The CDR3 protein is CASSHQGITGELFF. As DNA, the CDR3 is TGTGCCAGCAGCCACCAAGGGATAACCGGGGAGCTGTTTTTT.

The rearrangement links TRBV6-5 to TRBJ2-5, with 7 bases that match TRBD1. CDR3 length equals 15 residues. CDR1 and CDR2 (germline): MNHEY, SVGAGI. The J segment lost 1 base and the V segment lost 7 bases, leaving 9 bases of the junction unmatched. The CDR3 reads CASKPPGQLQETQYF. In DNA, the CDR3 is TGTGCCAGCAAACCCCCGGGACAGCTCCAAGAGACCCAGTACTTC.

This clone was observed a single time. The DNA for the CDR3 is TGTGCCATCCAGACTAGCGGGGGGGACTACAATGAGCAGTTCTTC. Translated, it gives CAIQTSGGDYNEQFF. This rearrangement joins TRBV10-3 to TRBJ2-1, with 14 bases matching TRBD2. V was clipped by 8 bases and J by 3 bases; unmatched bases: 3. The CDR3 loop spans 15 amino acids. Germline lookup yields CDR1 ENHRY and CDR2 SYGVKD.

This rearrangement joins TRBV10-1 to TRBJ1-6, with a tentative D call TRBD1 (5 bases). With 4 bases removed from V and 7 bases from J, the gap between germline ends came to 20 bases. The germline V gene has CDR1 WNHNN and CDR2 SYGVQD (reference sequence). The CDR3 spans 17 residues. Written as DNA, the CDR3 is TGCGCCAGCAGTGTATACAGGCCTGCCCGCGGGAATTCACCCCTCCACTTT. It is translated as CASSVYRPARGNSPLHF.

V usage is TRBV15 and J usage is TRBJ2-4, with TRBD1 matching 7 bases. The V and J ends lost 5 bases and 6 bases, in that order; junction bases with no gene match: 7. The CDR3 has 14 amino acids. Germline V lookup: CDR1 LNHNV, CDR2 YYDKDF (reference sequence). CDR3 bases: TGTGCCACCAGCCCACAGGGGTTTTCAAACATTCAGTACTTC. Encoded protein: CATSPQGFSNIQYF.

The chain combines TRBV6-2 or TRBV6-3 with TRBJ1-2; D not certain. The CDR3 extends over 13 amino acids. CDR1 is MNHEY and CDR2 is SVGEGT in the germline V gene. With 2 bases removed from V and 4 bases from J, the gap between germline ends came to 8 bases. The CDR3 bases are TGTGCCAGCAGTTACGGGCAGGCCTATGGCTACACCTTC. The encoded protein is CASSYGQAYGYTF.

The gene calls are TRBV19 and TRBJ2-6; D could derive from TRBD1 or TRBD2 (6 bases each). The CDR3 extends over 21 amino acids. The ends were cut back, 4 bases at V and 1 base at J, with 26 bases in the middle. CDR1 LNHDA and CDR2 SQIVND come from the germline V gene (reference sequence). This chain's CDR3 is CASSRAQGGVLLDSGANVLTF. The DNA of the CDR3 is TGTGCCAGTAGTAGGGCACAGGGAGGTGTGTTACTGGATTCTGGGGCCAACGTCCTGACTTTC.